This T cell receptor beta chain is drawn from a study of blood T cells in healthy people across ages. Findings and caveats of the study: PBMCs that were unsorted prevented a conclusive naive versus antigen-experienced comparison. Not knowing donor CMV status may have confounded expanded clonotype changes. Greater diversity and more naive CD4+ cells were seen in long-lived donors than in aged donors.

Primers used in a second PCR of roughly 6 to 11 cycles were a sample-barcoded 5' primer and a J-beta primer mix. Researchers report that a template-switch adaptor with 12 random nucleotides tagged each cDNA molecule. TCRdb analysed the 5' RACE reads with MiXCR anew, one entry per CDR3 protein. The sample has roughly 800,000 distinct CDR3 sequences, 58% seen once. Of note for this clonotype: The antigen remains unidentified.

The CDR3 is 13 amino acids. V was trimmed by 2 bases and J by 7 bases, leaving 11 bases between them. Germline V CDR1 and CDR2: SQVTM, ANQGSEA. Sequencing used blood. The V gene is TRBV29-1, the J gene TRBJ1-4; D call uncertain. The origin of this receptor is a young man in good health. The CDR3 loop is CSVERLEGEKLFF. The CDR3 nucleotides are TGCAGCGTTGAAAGGCTGGAGGGTGAAAAACTGTTTTTT.